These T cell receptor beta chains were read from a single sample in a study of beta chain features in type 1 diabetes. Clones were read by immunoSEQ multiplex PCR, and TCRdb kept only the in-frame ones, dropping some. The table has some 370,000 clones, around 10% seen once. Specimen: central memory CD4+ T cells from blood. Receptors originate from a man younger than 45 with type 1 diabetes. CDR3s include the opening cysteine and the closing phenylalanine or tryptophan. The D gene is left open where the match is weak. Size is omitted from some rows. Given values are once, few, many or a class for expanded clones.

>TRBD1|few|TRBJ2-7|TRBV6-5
TGTGCCAGCAGTTACAGGACAGGGATGTTCGAGCAGTACTTC
CASSYRTGMFEQYF
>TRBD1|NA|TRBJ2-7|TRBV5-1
TGCGCCAGCAGCCAAAACTCCGGGACAGGGGCCTACGAGCAGTACTTC
CASSQNSGTGAYEQYF
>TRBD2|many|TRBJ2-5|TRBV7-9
TGTGCCACCCTAGCTAGCGGGCGAGAGACCCAGTACTTC
CATLASGRETQYF
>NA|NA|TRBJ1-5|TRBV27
TGTGCCAGCAACGTACCCGGGTGGGGAGGGGTTCAGCCCCAGCATTTT
CASNVPGWGGVQPQHF
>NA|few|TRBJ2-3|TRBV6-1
TGTGCCAGCAGTGTCGTGGGGCACAGCACAGATACGCAGTATTTT
CASSVVGHSTDTQYF
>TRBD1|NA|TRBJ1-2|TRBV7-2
TGTGCCAGCAGCCCCGGGACAGGATCCTATGGCTACACCTTC
CASSPGTGSYGYTF
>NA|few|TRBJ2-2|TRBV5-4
TGTGCCAGCAGCTTAGGGACGGACTACACCGGGGAGCTGTTTTTT
CASSLGTDYTGELFF
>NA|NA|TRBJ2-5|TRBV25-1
TGTGCCAGCAGTGAATATGGAAGCGGAGAGAGAAAGACCCAGTACTTC
CASSEYGSGERKTQYF
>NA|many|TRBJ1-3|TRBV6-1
TGTGCCACCTCCCTGGGACGGTTCTCTGGAAACACCATATATTTT
CATSLGRFSGNTIYF
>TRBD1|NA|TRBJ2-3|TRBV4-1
TGCGCCAGCAGCGCCCGGGACAGGCGCACAGATACGCAGTATTTT
CASSARDRRTDTQYF
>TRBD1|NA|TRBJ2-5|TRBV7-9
TGTGCCAGCAGCCCTGGGACAGGGAAAGAGACCCAGTACTTC
CASSPGTGKETQYF
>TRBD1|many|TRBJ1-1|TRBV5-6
TGTGCCAGCAGCCTCCGGGACAGGGCCACTGAAGCTTTCTTT
CASSLRDRATEAFF